Each of the 8 T cell receptor beta chains below was sequenced from the same sample in a study of memory CD4+ T cells and cytomegalovirus serostatus. The data were produced by immunoSEQ multiplex PCR, yet TCRdb's version contains in-frame clones alone and is incomplete. This sample has about 60,000 clones, with 70% to 85% found just once. The sort gate was single viable CD3+CD4+CD8-CD45RO+ cells for memory CD4+ T cells. The material sequenced was memory CD4+ T cells from blood. All receptors derive from an adult in good health and CMV-seronegative.

The chain is built from TRBV6-6 and TRBJ1-6; D is perhaps TRBD1 (6 bases). The CDR3 has 13 amino acids. The germline gives CDR1 MNHNY, CDR2 SVGAGI (reference sequence). Trimming took off 6 bases at V and 7 bases at J, with 10 bases between the two ends. For the CDR3, the DNA is TGTGCCAGCAGCCAAACAGGGAATTCACCCCTCCACTTT. This codes for CASSQTGNSPLHF.

The chain combines TRBV19 with TRBJ1-5, with D possibly TRBD1 on 5 matching bases. Germline-derived CDR1 and CDR2 are LNHDA and SQIVND (reference sequence). This CDR3 region has 15 residues. V lost 5 bases to trimming and J lost 5 bases, with 16 bases between them. The CDR3, as DNA: TGTGCCAGTAGTTCAGGGCTGGCCGGATATCAGCCCCAGCATTTT. It specifies CASSSGLAGYQPQHF.

The V and J genes are TRBV7-2 and TRBJ1-5; 9 bases are shared with TRBD1. Germline-derived CDR1 and CDR2 are SGHTA and FQGNSA. V lost 1 base and J lost 12; bases outside the gene matches: 1. The CDR3 runs 12 residues. DNA of the CDR3: TGTGCCAGCAGCTTAGGGACAGGGGTCCAGCATTTT. Translation: CASSLGTGVQHF.

In its sample, this clone was seen once. The V and J genes are TRBV5-5 and TRBJ1-5, with no clear D. This CDR3 has 14 amino acids. Germline lookup yields CDR1 SGHKS and CDR2 YYEKEE (reference sequence). Trimming removed 3 bases at V and 7 bases at J, with 14 bases between. CDR3 DNA: TGTGCCAGCAGCTGGACCACCGACGACCAGCCCCAGCATTTT. Protein product: CASSWTTDDQPQHF.

The rearrangement links TRBV23-1 to TRBJ1-1; weak D call: TRBD1 (5 bases). TRBV23-1 is noted as an ORF with a role that remains uncertain. Trimming took 0 bases from V and 7 from J, leaving 12 bases between them. This CDR3 is built from 14 residues. CDR3 residues: CASSQSSAGIEAFF. In nucleotides, the CDR3 is TGCGCCAGCAGTCAATCGTCGGCAGGGATTGAAGCTTTCTTT.

CDR3 region: CASSLGGTSYGYTF. The CDR3 DNA reads as TGCGCCAGCAGCTTGGGGGGAACCAGCTATGGCTACACCTTC. The chain carries TRBV5-1 and TRBJ1-2; D remains unclear. V dropped 0 bases and J dropped 4 bases, with 10 bases sitting between them. Looked up from germline, CDR1 is SGHRS and CDR2 is YFSETQ. The length of the CDR3 is 14 residues.

This clone has a single count. J is TRBJ1-4 and V is TRBV19; possibly TRBD1 for D (5 bases). The CDR3 loop spans 13 amino acids. The V and J ends lost 1 base and 10 bases respectively, with 10 bases between them. Looked up from germline, CDR1 is LNHDA and CDR2 is SQIVND (reference sequence). CDR3 loop: CASSIARRGKLFF. The CDR3 bases are TGTGCCAGTAGTATAGCCAGGAGGGGAAAACTGTTTTTT.

The chain uses TRBV29-1 and TRBJ1-4; 7 nucleotides match TRBD1. J lost 4 bases, V lost 6 bases, and 11 bases had no gene match. This CDR3 region has 15 residues. Germline CDR1 SQVTM, CDR2 ANQGSEA. CDR3 nucleotides: TGCAGCGTCTCCGGAGGGGCAGGGGGTAATGAAAAACTGTTTTTT. Amino acids: CSVSGGAGGNEKLFF.